The 16 T cell receptor beta chains presented below share a single source sample, sequenced in a study of TIL therapy for anti-PD-1-resistant metastatic lung cancer (dated by TCRdb to 2020 to 2023). TCR beta CDR3 regions were amplified from genomic DNA by bias-controlled multiplex PCR with the immunoSEQ v3 hsTCRB kit. Sourced from immuneACCESS, this table was stored by TCRdb with only in-frame sequences that have V and J called. A share of the clones is absent; for the studies checked, an unresolved V gene accounts for under half, and the remainder has no known explanation. The sample has 50,000 to 60,000 clones on record, less than 75% of them singletons. Less than 6.5% of the sample goes to the ten largest clones. Per the publication, the time point label means: pre-treatment sample, taken before nivolumab and TIL therapy. The baseline tumor samples, taken from the same resection that was used to grow TIL, were excised metastases, most often pleural nodules or supraclavicular lymph nodes.

The source was tumor tissue, collected at baseline. The receptors were gathered from a person aged 25 to 80 with non-small cell lung cancer.

The gene calls are TRBV7-8 and TRBJ2-2; D not certain. V shed 1 base and J shed 4 bases, with 7 bases lying between them. The germline V gene has CDR1 SGHVS and CDR2 FQNEAQ. The CDR3 spans 14 residues. CDR3 bases: TGTGCCAGCAGCTTAGGCCGGGTCACCGGGGAGCTGTTTTTT. Protein sequence: CASSLGRVTGELFF.

V is TRBV2 and J is TRBJ1-1, with no clear D. Between the trimmed V and J ends, which lost 4 bases and 5 bases, there was a span of 20 bases. Looked up from germline, CDR1 is SNHLY and CDR2 is FYNNEI. CDR3 length: 16 residues. The CDR3 DNA follows: TGTGCCAGCAGTGGAGGAGGAAGTGAATCGGGGACTGAAGCTTTCTTT. Its translation: CASSGGGSESGTEAFF.

The chain carries TRBV7-9 and TRBJ2-3; tentative D call: TRBD1 (5 bases). The CDR3 runs 14 residues. Trimming removed 6 bases at V and 6 bases at J, with 16 bases between. The germline gives CDR1 SEHNR, CDR2 FQNEAQ (reference sequence). CDR3 DNA: TGTGCCAGCAGGCTGGGGCTGGTAAGGGATACGCAGTATTTT. Residues: CASRLGLVRDTQYF.

This chain links TRBV5-1 with TRBJ1-6, with D possibly TRBD1 on 5 matching bases. The CDR3 covers 15 residues. Germline V gives CDR1 SGHRS, CDR2 YFSETQ. The germline V and J ends were trimmed by 4 bases and 8 bases, with 16 bases remaining between them. DNA for the CDR3: TGCGCCAGCAGCAGGGACGGTTCAGAGGATTCACCCCTCCACTTT. Translating gives CASSRDGSEDSPLHF.

This clone was seen a single time. The chain couples TRBV7-3 to TRBJ1-4; D gene ambiguous. The CDR3 totals 15 residues. Germline V lookup: CDR1 SGHTA, CDR2 FQGTGA. V was shortened by 5 bases and J by 0 bases, with 10 bases between the two germline ends. The CDR3 DNA follows: TGTGCCAGCAGCCTATCAAGGACAACTAATGAAAAACTGTTTTTT. Its protein is CASSLSRTTNEKLFF.

As for this clone: The junction and the germline gene differ at one end; a read error may be behind it. Other DNA sequences in the same sample also yield this CDR3. V and J are TRBV10-2 and TRBJ1-4; D possibly corresponds to TRBD1 (5 bases). This CDR3 is 15 amino acids long. Germline CDR1 WSHSY, CDR2 SAAADI. CDR3 nucleotide sequence: TGCGCTAGCACCGGAGGACGGGGGAGTAATGAAAAACTGTTTTTT. Its translation is CASTGGRGSNEKLFF.

This chain connects TRBV2 to TRBJ2-2, with TRBD2 matching 10 bases. The CDR3 is 15 residues long. In germline, CDR1 is SNHLY, CDR2 FYNNEI. V trimming: 5 bases; J trimming: 2 bases; junction bases outside the gene matches: 2. The CDR3 loop is CASSTSGVNTGELFF. As DNA, the CDR3 is TGTGCCAGCAGTACTAGCGGGGTTAACACCGGGGAGCTGTTTTTT.

The chain carries TRBV2 and TRBJ2-7; 7 nucleotides align to TRBD1. Trimming cost V 6 bases and J 12 bases; bases outside gene matches: 11. The CDR3 contains 12 residues. Germline CDR1 and CDR2: SNHLY and FYNNEI. CDR3 bases: TGTGCCAGCAGGATCGAGGGACAGCTGCCGTACTTC. Its protein is CASRIEGQLPYF.

In DNA, the CDR3 is TGTGCCAGCAATTCACGGCATAACACAGATACGCAGTATTTT. Translating gives CASNSRHNTDTQYF. The V call is TRBV2, the J call TRBJ2-3; D is unclear. The length of the CDR3 is 14 residues. V dropped 7 bases and J dropped 2 bases, with 13 bases sitting between them. Germline CDR1 reads SNHLY; CDR2 reads FYNNEI.

By share, this clone ranks as medium-sized. The V gene is TRBV6-6, the J gene TRBJ2-5; no reliable D call. The CDR3 contains 13 residues. V lost 5 bases, J lost 0 bases, and 7 bases lay in between. The germline V gene encodes CDR1 MNHNY and CDR2 SVGAGI (reference sequence). CDR3 nucleotides: TGTGCCAGCAGTGGCAGTAACCAAGAGACCCAGTACTTC. Translation gives CASSGSNQETQYF.

The V gene is TRBV7-2, the J gene TRBJ2-2; 7 bases match TRBD2. The CDR3 runs 17 residues. V gave up 5 bases and J gave up 1 base; unmatched junction bases: 10. Germline CDR1 is SGHTA and CDR2 is FQGNSA. CDR3 amino acids: CASSRQPSGLNTGELFF. The CDR3 DNA sequence: TGTGCCAGCAGCCGTCAACCTAGCGGACTGAACACCGGGGAGCTGTTTTTT.

The chain carries TRBV9 and TRBJ1-3; D call uncertain. Germline CDR1 reads SGDLS; CDR2 reads YYNGEE. The ends were cut back, 4 bases at V and 0 bases at J, with 11 bases in the middle. The CDR3 is made up of 15 amino acids. In DNA, the CDR3 is TGTGCCAGCAGCCCCCGACAAATCTCTGGAAACACCATATATTTT. This sequence encodes CASSPRQISGNTIYF.

The chain has TRBV9 and TRBJ2-2; TRBD2 aligns across 11 bases. Trimming took 0 bases from V and 2 from J; bases not matched to a gene: 3. The CDR3 loop spans 17 amino acids. In germline, CDR1 is SGDLS, CDR2 YYNGEE. The CDR3 DNA reads as TGTGCCAGCAGCGTAGGACTAGCGGGATTCAACACCGGGGAGCTGTTTTTT. Translation gives CASSVGLAGFNTGELFF.

The genes are TRBV6-4 and TRBJ2-3, with D possibly matching TRBD2 (7 bases). The V gene lost 3 bases and the J gene lost 2 bases, with 9 bases spanning the gap. CDR1 and CDR2 from the germline V gene are MRHNA and SNTAGT. The CDR3 is 14 amino acids. CDR3 bases: TGTGCCAGCAGTGAGGGGGGGGCCACAGATACGCAGTATTTT. Its translation: CASSEGGATDTQYF.

V is TRBV5-1 and J is TRBJ2-7; D is unresolved. The CDR3 has 14 amino acids. The germline V gene has CDR1 SGHRS and CDR2 YFSETQ. V dropped 1 base and J dropped 0 bases, with 8 bases sitting between them. CDR3 region: CASSLPGLSYEQYF. CDR3 DNA: TGCGCCAGCAGCTTGCCGGGCCTCTCCTACGAGCAGTACTTC.

The gene calls are TRBV7-8 and TRBJ2-1; 13 nucleotides line up with TRBD2. V shed 4 bases, J shed 4 bases, and the junction held 7 bases outside the gene matches. The CDR3 is 17 amino acids. Per germline, CDR1 SGHVS and CDR2 FQNEAQ. Here the CDR3 DNA reads TGTGCCAGCAGCTCCAAACTAGCGGGAGGGCCGTACAATGAGCAGTTCTTC. Translated, it gives CASSSKLAGGPYNEQFF.